One T cell receptor beta chain is described in this entry. Per germline, CDR1 MDHEN and CDR2 SYDVKM. The CDR3 covers 13 residues. Trimming at V came to 10 bases and at J to 5 bases, leaving 7 bases not matched to a gene. The sample originates from a study of blood T cell repertoires in COVID-19. Study overall: Italy, Spain and the United States were the sources of the convalescent and acute COVID-19 samples.

The authors' processing: Cell counts per sample came from amplifying reference gene primers. Profiling relied on immunoSEQ multiplex PCR, and the TCRdb table lists in-frame clones only, not all of them. From that table come the V and J calls and clone size; the DNA was used to work out D and trimming. The data contain around 150,000 clones, about 84% of them singletons. The V call is TRBV28, the J call TRBJ1-4; 7 positions match TRBD1. What was sequenced was peripheral blood. The TCR sequence derives from a woman aged 50 to 60 with acute or convalescent COVID-19. The CDR3 reads CATIDRANEKLFF. CDR3 nucleotides: TGTGCCACCATTGACAGGGCGAATGAAAAACTGTTTTTT.